The 25 T cell receptor beta chains given below trace back to one sample, sequenced in a study of shared clonotypes between healthy human individuals (dated by TCRdb to the early 2020s). The protocol used for the library was the immunoSEQ multiplex PCR assay. TCRdb took this table from immuneACCESS and kept in-frame rearrangements with V and J called. Such tables lack part of the clones; where checked against another copy, unresolved V genes explain under half of the gap, and the rest is unexplained. For this sample the table gives approximately 2.5 million clones, of which over 85% were detected only once. Clones ranked in the top ten supply more than 0.35% of the sample. The sample comprised naive CD4+ T cells from PBMCs. The cell subset or site label here, explained by the study, means: CD45RA+ positively selected. The receptors stem from a man between 18 and 29 years old in good health. Some clones in this sample may be carry-over from other donors' samples.

The V and J genes are TRBV28 and TRBJ1-5; TRBD1 is a possible D gene (6 bases). Germline CDR1 MDHEN, CDR2 SYDVKM. CDR3 length equals 16 residues. V was shortened by 2 bases and J by 2 bases, with 13 bases between the two germline ends. This chain's CDR3 is CASSLRAGGRNQPQHF. DNA of the CDR3: TGTGCCAGCAGTTTACGGGCCGGGGGCCGCAATCAGCCCCAGCATTTT.

The rearrangement uses TRBV5-1 and TRBJ2-3, with D possibly TRBD2 on 5 matching bases. With 3 bases removed from V and 0 bases from J, the gap between germline ends came to 14 bases. This CDR3 is built from 16 residues. Germline V gene sequence: CDR1 SGHRS, CDR2 YFSETQ. CDR3 DNA: TGCGCCAGCAGCTCGGGATCAGCGACTAGCACAGATACGCAGTATTTT. Translating it yields CASSSGSATSTDTQYF.

This clone has just a few counts. The chain carries TRBV9 and TRBJ2-1, with 7 positions matching TRBD2. Germline CDR1 is SGDLS and CDR2 is YYNGEE. V was clipped by 0 bases and J by 10 bases; unmatched bases: 4. The CDR3 consists of 13 residues. The DNA for the CDR3 is TGTGCCAGCAGCGTAGTGGGGGAGGGGGAGCAGTTCTTC. Translation: CASSVVGEGEQFF.

V gene TRBV9 combines with J gene TRBJ1-1; the D gene is possibly TRBD1 (5 bases). The CDR3 is made up of 14 amino acids. Trimming took off 4 bases at V and 1 base at J, with 11 bases between the two ends. Germline V gene sequence: CDR1 SGDLS, CDR2 YYNGEE. Here the CDR3 reads CASSPGAANTEAFF. The CDR3 nucleotides are TGTGCCAGCAGCCCCGGGGCTGCGAACACTGAAGCTTTCTTT.

The gene calls are TRBV28 and TRBJ2-7; 11 bases align to TRBD2. The germline gives CDR1 MDHEN, CDR2 SYDVKM. The CDR3 is 15 residues long. Trimming took 9 bases from V and 5 from J; bases not matched to a gene: 12. The CDR3 region is CASLPGTSGTNEQYF. In DNA, the CDR3 is TGTGCCAGTCTACCCGGGACTAGCGGAACCAACGAGCAGTACTTC. Based on the CDR3 plus reference TRBV28 and TRBJ2-7, the full variable domain is DVKVTQSSRYLVKRTGEKVFLECVQDMDHENMFWYRQDPGLGLRLIYFSYDVKMKEKGDIPEGYSVSREKKERFSLILESASTNQTSMYLCASLPGTSGTNEQYFGPGTRLTVT.

V is TRBV6-6 and J is TRBJ1-5, with D tentatively TRBD1 (5 bases). From germline, CDR1 is MNHNY and CDR2 SVGAGI (reference sequence). The CDR3 sequence is 15 residues long. V was pared by 2 bases and J by 3 bases, with 11 bases between. The CDR3 spells CASSYDWTLNQPQHF. CDR3 coding DNA: TGTGCCAGCAGTTACGACTGGACACTCAATCAGCCCCAGCATTTT.

This sequence joins TRBV7-9 and TRBJ2-7, with TRBD1 as a possible D gene (6 bases). V lost 7 bases and J 4 bases, leaving 20 bases between the germline ends. Germline V gene sequence: CDR1 SEHNR, CDR2 FQNEAQ (reference sequence). This CDR3 contains 15 residues. DNA for the CDR3: TGTGCCAGCAACCCCCCGGGGAACAGGGTGTACGAGCAGTACTTC. Amino acids: CASNPPGNRVYEQYF. Full variable domain (remainder filled in from reference TRBV7-9 and TRBJ2-7): DTGVSQNPRHKITKRGQNVTFRCDPISEHNRLYWYRQTLGQGPEFLTYFQNEAQLEKSRLLSDRFSAERPKGSFSTLEIQRTEQGDSAMYLCASNPPGNRVYEQYFGPGTRLTVT.

About this clone itself: The sample has other DNA sequences that encode this CDR3 too. The J gene is TRBJ1-5, the V gene TRBV30; 7 nucleotides line up with TRBD1. Germline assignment: CDR1 GTSNPN and CDR2 SVGIG (reference sequence). J gave up 6 bases and V 2 bases, and 4 bases lay outside the gene matches. The CDR3 is 13 amino acids. CDR3 in amino acids: CAWSRTGTQPQHF. As DNA, the CDR3 is TGTGCCTGGAGTAGGACAGGCACTCAGCCCCAGCATTTT.

The CDR3 DNA is TGTGCCAGCAGCTTGATACAGGGGGAAGCTTTCTTT. It specifies CASSLIQGEAFF. The chain links TRBV7-9 to TRBJ1-1; 7 nucleotides align to TRBD1. Germline V gene data show CDR1 as SEHNR and CDR2 as FQNEAQ (reference sequence). The V and J ends lost 3 bases and 8 bases, in that order; junction bases with no gene match: 3. The CDR3 totals 12 residues.

Details on this clone: Other DNA variants within this sample encode the same CDR3. V is TRBV19 and J is TRBJ2-7, with 7 bases aligning to TRBD2. CDR3 size: 14 residues. Germline V CDR1 and CDR2: LNHDA, SQIVND (reference sequence). V lost 5 bases and J lost 1; bases outside the gene matches: 5. For the CDR3, the DNA is TGTGCCAGTAGTCGGGGCGGGGGATCCTACGAGCAGTACTTC. Its protein is CASSRGGGSYEQYF.

V is TRBV11-2 and J is TRBJ2-7, with D perhaps TRBD1 (6 bases). There are 11 residues in the CDR3. The V and J ends lost 10 bases and 3 bases respectively, with 10 bases between them. Germline CDR1 reads SGHAT; CDR2 reads FQNNGV. CDR3 DNA: TGTGCCACAGGACAGAACTACGAGCAGTACTTC. Its protein product is CATGQNYEQYF.

With respect to this clone: This specimen includes other DNA sequences encoding the same CDR3. The chain employs TRBV6-1 and TRBJ2-7; D is possibly TRBD1 (6 bases). The CDR3 totals 17 residues. CDR1 is MNHNS and CDR2 is SASEGT in the germline V gene. The V and J ends lost 1 base and 6 bases respectively, with 22 bases between them. The DNA for the CDR3 is TGTGCCAGCAGTGAAGGCCATGGCAGACAGGTTTTCTTCGAGCAGTACTTC. As protein: CASSEGHGRQVFFEQYF.

This sequence joins TRBV27 and TRBJ1-6; 11 nucleotides line up with TRBD1. Germline CDR1 is MNHEY and CDR2 is SMNVEV (reference sequence). Trimming removed 5 bases from V and 7 bases from J; junction bases left unmatched: 19. This CDR3 has 20 amino acids. DNA of the CDR3: TGTGCCAGCAGTCAAAGGGTCTGGGACAGGGGGAGTCGAGGAAATTCACCCCTCCACTTT. It encodes CASSQRVWDRGSRGNSPLHF.

This chain uses TRBV10-3 with TRBJ2-1; 9 bases line up with TRBD2. CDR3 length: 14 amino acids. Per germline, CDR1 ENHRY and CDR2 SYGVKD. Trimming removed 8 bases from V and 2 bases from J; junction bases left unmatched: 4. The CDR3 DNA follows: TGTGCCATCCAGAGCGGGGGGACCTACAATGAGCAGTTCTTC. Residues: CAIQSGGTYNEQFF.

This chain links TRBV7-3 with TRBJ2-5, with a weak D call TRBD1 (5 bases). The CDR3 runs to 14 residues. V was cut by 8 bases and J by 6 bases, with 19 bases left in between. Looked up from germline, CDR1 is SGHTA and CDR2 is FQGTGA. The CDR3, as DNA: TGTGCCAGCTCAAAAGGGGCCTCGTCCAAGACCCAGTACTTC. Its protein product is CASSKGASSKTQYF.

The chain uses TRBV2 and TRBJ1-1; D is perhaps TRBD1 (5 bases). The CDR3 spans 13 residues. V lost 1 base, J lost 7 bases, and 10 bases lay in between. Germline loops: CDR1 SNHLY, CDR2 FYNNEI. DNA of the CDR3: TGTGCCAGCAGTGAAGGACAGACCCTTGAAGCTTTCTTT. Amino acid sequence: CASSEGQTLEAFF.

The chain combines TRBV7-2 with TRBJ2-5; the match to TRBD1 covers 8 bases. V lost 2 bases to trimming and J lost 4 bases; unmatched junction nucleotides: 12. The length of the CDR3 is 17 residues. Germline lookup yields CDR1 SGHTA and CDR2 FQGNSA. The CDR3 loop is CASSLRGTGPWRETQYF. The CDR3, as DNA: TGTGCCAGCAGCTTACGGGGGACAGGTCCGTGGCGAGAGACCCAGTACTTC.

The CDR3 bases are TGTGCCAGCAAGGCGACTAATGAAAAACTGTTTTTT. It translates to CASKATNEKLFF. The V call is TRBV28, the J call TRBJ1-4; D remains ambiguous. The germline gives CDR1 MDHEN, CDR2 SYDVKM. This CDR3 has 12 amino acids. The V gene lost 7 bases and the J gene lost 2 bases, with 5 bases spanning the gap.

The V call is TRBV7-3, the J call TRBJ2-2; no firm D call. Germline CDR1 and CDR2: SGHTA and FQGTGA. The CDR3 extends over 13 amino acids. The V and J ends lost 4 bases and 3 bases respectively, with 6 bases between them. The CDR3 reads CASSSHDTGELFF. The CDR3 DNA reads as TGTGCCAGCAGCTCTCATGACACCGGGGAGCTGTTTTTT.

The gene calls are TRBV30 and TRBJ2-5; D unresolved. The CDR3 length is 14 residues. From germline, CDR1 is GTSNPN and CDR2 SVGIG (reference sequence). Trimming removed 4 bases at V and 4 bases at J, with 16 bases between. DNA of the CDR3: TGTGCCTGGAACTCCGGCCGGTGGGGAGAGACCCAGTACTTC. Encoded protein: CAWNSGRWGETQYF.

The chain employs TRBV25-1 and TRBJ1-2, with D unclear. This CDR3 spans 12 amino acids. Germline V CDR1 and CDR2: MGHDK, SYGVNS. V was clipped by 2 bases and J by 5 bases, with 6 bases between them. CDR3 residues: CASSEGSYGYTF. CDR3 nucleotides: TGTGCCAGCAGTGAAGGGAGTTATGGCTACACCTTC.

As DNA, the CDR3 is TGCAGCGTTGCGGGAGCGGGCGATGAGCAGTTCTTC. This sequence encodes CSVAGAGDEQFF. J is TRBJ2-1 and V is TRBV29-1, with a weak D call TRBD2 (6 bases). This CDR3 has 12 residues. V shed 4 bases and J shed 8 bases, with 12 bases lying between them. CDR1 and CDR2 (germline): SQVTM, ANQGSEA.

The gene calls are TRBV27 and TRBJ2-1; 10 bases are shared with TRBD2. J lost 7 bases, V lost 6 bases, and 12 bases had no gene match. Germline V gene data show CDR1 as MNHEY and CDR2 as SMNVEV (reference sequence). CDR3 size: 16 residues. In DNA, the CDR3 is TGTGCCAGCAGCCGGCCCATAGCGGGAGGCTTAAATGAGCAGTTCTTC. It is translated as CASSRPIAGGLNEQFF.

The V and J genes are TRBV27 and TRBJ2-7, with D perhaps TRBD1 or TRBD2 (5 bases each). V dropped 11 bases and J dropped 1 base, with 12 bases sitting between them. The CDR3 has 12 amino acids. The germline gives CDR1 MNHEY, CDR2 SMNVEV (reference sequence). CDR3 coding DNA: TGTGCCGGAGACGGGGCTTCCTACGAGCAGTACTTC. The encoded protein is CAGDGASYEQYF.

Details on this clone: Other nucleotide sequences in the sample specify the same CDR3. V and J are TRBV5-1 and TRBJ2-6; D is unclear. Trimming pared 7 bases from V and 0 bases from J, leaving 8 bases between. Per the germline V gene, CDR1 is SGHRS and CDR2 is YFSETQ. The CDR3 length is 14 residues. As DNA, the CDR3 is TGCGCCAGCTTAGAAAACTCTGGGGCCAACGTCCTGACTTTC. Encoded protein: CASLENSGANVLTF.